This TCR beta chain was sequenced in a study of cytotoxic CD8 clonotypes in ibrutinib-treated CLL (dated by TCRdb to the early 2020s). General notes on the study: In this cohort, about 15 patients were treatment-naive and about a dozen were relapsed/refractory, while some 18 had unmutated IGHV. Longitudinal samples were obtainable from about 30% of the 86 participants in the trial. Cryopreserved peripheral blood mononuclear cells were collected before treatment, at response, and at either disease progression or sustained remission. The response samples were drawn at a median of 12 months into treatment, with a range of roughly 6 to 36 months. Samples averaged roughly 260,000 productive templates and some 91,000 productive rearrangements. Responses were partial in approximately 24 patients and complete in 2; after median approximately 67 months follow-up, around 14 stayed in remission and some twelve progressed. All remission and progressive disease samples were collected while patients were still receiving ibrutinib.

What the time point label conveys for this sample: approximately twelve months on ibrutinib. Around 2 micrograms of genomic DNA were extracted from cryopreserved PBMCs for TCR beta library preparation. Longitudinal blood samples from CLL patients receiving ibrutinib monotherapy were subjected to high-throughput TCR beta sequencing. The patients were enrolled in a single-center, open-label phase 2 trial of ibrutinib monotherapy. On a MiSeq, deep resolution sequencing aimed for a depth between 1 in 1 million and 1 in 200,000 T cells, with each clonotype covered roughly 10x on average. The immunoSEQ hsTCRB Kit was used to generate TCR beta libraries. As for the original processing: Data were analyzed with ImmunoSEQ Data Assistant and ImmunoSEQ Analyzer, with V, D and J genes assigned per IMGT definitions. Clonality was computed as one minus normalized Shannon entropy of productive rearrangement frequencies, ranging from 0 to 1. Only overrepresented clonotypes making up at least 0.05% of the repertoire of each patient were included in the public clonotype analysis. Repertoires from 10 to 15 age-matched healthy donors in immuneACCESS were used as clonality controls. TCRdb carries this immuneACCESS record with in-frame sequences only. Its versions omit some clonotypes, under half of them owing to an unresolved V gene in the studies checked, with the rest unexplained. V and J calls and clone size are copied from that table; D and trimming were computed from the DNA. The sample has approximately 150,000 clones on record, approximately 80% of them singletons. The ten largest clones represent 28% of the sample.

Concerning this clone itself: The target of this receptor is not known. Per-base qualities were not stored, and no clone one base away is much larger.

General study outcomes and caveats: Baseline clonality was found to be higher than that of age-matched healthy donors and was strongly correlated with circulating CD8+ T-cell counts. Lymph node repertoires were not examined, and the timing of sampling was not matched between patients in sustained remission and those whose disease progressed. At ibrutinib response clonality went up, during sustained remission it held steady, and at progression it dropped back toward baseline. Public clonotypes were rare and either shrank or stayed stable during treatment, and the rise in clonality at ibrutinib response reflected expansion of private clonotypes.

The CDR3 runs 14 residues from the cysteine to the phenylalanine. The only DNA kept is the CDR3, 42 bases in frame from the first base. CDR1 is given as MNHEY and CDR2 as SVGAGI, both from the germline V gene. Unmatched junction bases come to 2, with V trimmed by 1 base and J by 4 bases. The rearrangement combines TRBV6-5 with TRBJ2-5, with TRBD2 matching 8 junction bases. The sequenced sample was PBMCs, obtained after 12 months of ibrutinib treatment. The sequence derives from a human donor with chronic lymphocytic leukemia. The nucleotide sequence reads as follows: TGTGCCAGCAGTTACTTCGGACTAGCAGAGACCCAGTACTTC. This gives the protein CASSYFGLAETQYF.